The 8 T cell receptor beta chains reported below all come from one sample, sequenced in a study of OX40 agonist ivuxolimab in advanced cancers. TCRdb keeps only in-frame clones here, not all; method: immunoSEQ multiplex PCR. The sample lists around 64,000 clones, roughly 80% occurring once. This sample comprised CD4+ or CD8+ T cells sorted from blood, obtained in a trial of the OX40 agonist ivuxolimab. These receptors came from an adult with an advanced solid tumor such as melanoma, head and neck, liver or kidney cancer.

This chain links TRBV6-6 with TRBJ2-7; D could derive from TRBD1 or TRBD2 (5 bases each). Trimming pared 6 bases from V and 7 bases from J, leaving 16 bases between. This CDR3 comprises 13 residues. Germline V gene sequence: CDR1 MNHNY, CDR2 SVGAGI (reference sequence). The CDR3 region has the DNA TGTGCCAGCAGCCCCGGGACCGCTCTGGAGCAGTACTTC. Translated: CASSPGTALEQYF.

The genes are TRBV9 and TRBJ1-1; D is uncertain. Germline V gene data show CDR1 as SGDLS and CDR2 as YYNGEE. The CDR3 runs 14 residues. Trimming took off 7 bases at V and 5 bases at J, with 18 bases between the two ends. The CDR3 coding sequence is TGTGCCAGCCGTACCGACGGTTTGGGGACTGAAGCTTTCTTT. This encodes CASRTDGLGTEAFF.

J is TRBJ2-5 and V is TRBV5-1; 13 bases align to TRBD2. The length of the CDR3 is 16 residues. Germline loops: CDR1 SGHRS, CDR2 YFSETQ. V lost 4 bases and J lost 2; bases outside the gene matches: 5. CDR3 in amino acids: CASSGGTSGTQETQYF. CDR3 DNA: TGCGCCAGCAGCGGCGGGACTAGCGGGACTCAAGAGACCCAGTACTTC.

The chain employs TRBV7-6 and TRBJ1-1; D remains ambiguous. Germline V CDR1 and CDR2: SGHVS, FNYEAQ. Trimming left V 10 bases short and J 0 bases short, with 12 bases between. CDR3 length: 13 amino acids. The CDR3 region has the DNA TGTGCCACCAAAAGATCTCTGAACACTGAAGCTTTCTTT. Protein sequence: CATKRSLNTEAFF.

The chain combines TRBV7-2 with TRBJ1-6, with D maybe TRBD1 (6 bases). This CDR3 comprises 14 residues. Trimming pared 4 bases from V and 6 bases from J, leaving 10 bases between. CDR1 and CDR2 from the germline V gene are SGHTA and FQGNSA. CDR3 DNA sequence: TGTGCCAGCAGCTCAGGAGGGGGTAATTCACCCCTCCACTTT. Its translation is CASSSGGGNSPLHF.

The chain uses TRBV4-2 and TRBJ1-2; D perhaps matches TRBD1 (6 bases). Germline V gene lookup returns CDR1 LGHNA and CDR2 YNFKEQ. Trimming stripped 6 bases from V and 7 bases from J, with 18 bases between. The CDR3 totals 14 residues. CDR3 nucleotide sequence: TGTGCCAGCAGGGAAGTAACCGGGACAATTGGCTACACCTTC. It is translated as CASREVTGTIGYTF.

The chain is built from TRBV30 and TRBJ1-2, with D possibly TRBD1 on 5 matching bases. The CDR3 consists of 11 residues. Per germline, CDR1 GTSNPN and CDR2 SVGIG (reference sequence). Between the trimmed V and J ends, which lost 8 bases and 0 bases, there was a span of 7 bases. CDR3 in amino acids: CALTANYGYTF. The CDR3 bases are TGTGCCCTGACAGCTAACTATGGCTACACCTTC.

This chain links TRBV7-3 with TRBJ2-3; no reliable D call. The CDR3 is 11 residues long. The V end was cut by 4 bases, the J end by 3 bases, with 2 bases between. The germline V gene encodes CDR1 SGHTA and CDR2 FQGTGA. CDR3 nucleotide sequence: TGTGCCAGCAGCTGGACAGATACGCAGTATTTT. Its protein product is CASSWTDTQYF.